This T cell receptor (beta chain) comes out of a study of T cell changes during pregnancy in multiple sclerosis (dated by TCRdb to between 2018 and 2020). As for the study more broadly: The study examined how the T cell repertoire changed over the course of pregnancy in women with multiple sclerosis.

This clone was counted a single time. Its antigen is not yet known. Qualities for individual bases were not recorded, and no much larger clone is one base off. The cysteine opens and the phenylalanine closes a CDR3 of 14 amino acids. Only CDR3 DNA remains: 42 bases, in frame from the first base. V has 1 base trimmed and J has 5 bases trimmed; junction bases matching no gene number 2. CDR1 and CDR2, per the germline V gene, are SGHTA and FQGNSA. The library was prepared using the immunoSEQ multiplex PCR assay. TCRdb mirrors the immuneACCESS table, restricted to in-frame sequences. Some clones are absent from its copies; in checked studies, under half trace to an unresolved V gene, and the reason for the others is unknown. In all, the sample holds just under 20,000 clones, and roughly 87% of those were seen once. The ten largest account for about 7.5% of the sample.

The clonotype was recovered from a female donor in good health, enrolled as a control in a pregnancy study. The material sequenced was CD8+ T cells from peripheral blood mononuclear cells, taken in the second trimester of pregnancy. The chain is encoded by TRBV7-2 joined to TRBJ2-5; TRBD2 matches 9 bases in the middle. The CDR3 here reads CASSLVAGAETQYF. Here is the DNA: TGTGCCAGCAGCTTAGTAGCGGGGGCGGAGACCCAGTACTTC. This CDR3, with the reference TRBV7-2 and TRBJ2-5 proteins standing in past its ends, gives the full variable domain GAGVSQSPSNKVTEKGKDVELRCDPISGHTALYWYRQSLGQGLEFLIYFQGNSAPDKSGLPSDRFSAERTGGSVSTLTIQRTQQEDSAVYLCASSLVAGAETQYFGPGTRLLVL.